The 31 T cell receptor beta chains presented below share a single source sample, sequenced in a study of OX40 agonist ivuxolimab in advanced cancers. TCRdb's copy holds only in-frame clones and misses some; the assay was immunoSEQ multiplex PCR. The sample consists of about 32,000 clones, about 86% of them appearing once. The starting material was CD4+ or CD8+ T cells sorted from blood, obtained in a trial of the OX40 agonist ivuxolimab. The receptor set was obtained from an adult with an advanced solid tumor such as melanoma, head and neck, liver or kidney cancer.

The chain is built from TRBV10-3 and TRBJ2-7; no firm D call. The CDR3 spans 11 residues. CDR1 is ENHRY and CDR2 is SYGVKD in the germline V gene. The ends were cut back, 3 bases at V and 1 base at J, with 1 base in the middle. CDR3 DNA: TGTGCCATCAGTGATTCCTACGAGCAGTACTTC. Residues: CAISDSYEQYF.

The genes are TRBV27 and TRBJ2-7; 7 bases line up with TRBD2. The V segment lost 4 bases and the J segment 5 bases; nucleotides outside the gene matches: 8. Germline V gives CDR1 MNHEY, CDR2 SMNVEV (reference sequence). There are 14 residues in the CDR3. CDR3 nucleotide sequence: TGTGCCAGCAGTTCGAAAGCGGGATCACACGAGCAGTACTTC. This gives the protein CASSSKAGSHEQYF.

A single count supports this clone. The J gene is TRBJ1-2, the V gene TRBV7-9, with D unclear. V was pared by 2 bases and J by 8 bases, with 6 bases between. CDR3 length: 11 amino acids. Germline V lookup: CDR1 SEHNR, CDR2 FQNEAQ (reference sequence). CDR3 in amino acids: CASSLTEGYTF. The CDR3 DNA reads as TGTGCCAGCAGCTTAACAGAGGGCTACACCTTC. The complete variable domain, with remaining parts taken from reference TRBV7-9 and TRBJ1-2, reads DTGVSQNPRHKITKRGQNVTFRCDPISEHNRLYWYRQTLGQGPEFLTYFQNEAQLEKSRLLSDRFSAERPKGSFSTLEIQRTEQGDSAMYLCASSLTEGYTFGSGTRLTVV.

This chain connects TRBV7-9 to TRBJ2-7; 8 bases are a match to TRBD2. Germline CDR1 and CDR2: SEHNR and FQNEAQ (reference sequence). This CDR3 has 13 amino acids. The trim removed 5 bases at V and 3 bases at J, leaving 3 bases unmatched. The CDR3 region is CASSHRGGYEQYF. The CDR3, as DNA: TGTGCCAGCAGCCATCGGGGGGGCTACGAGCAGTACTTC.

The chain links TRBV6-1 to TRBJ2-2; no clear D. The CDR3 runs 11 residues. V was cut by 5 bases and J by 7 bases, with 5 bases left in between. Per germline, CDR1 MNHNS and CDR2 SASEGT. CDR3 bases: TGTGCCAGCAGTTATTACGGGGAGCTGTTTTTT. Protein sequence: CASSYYGELFF.

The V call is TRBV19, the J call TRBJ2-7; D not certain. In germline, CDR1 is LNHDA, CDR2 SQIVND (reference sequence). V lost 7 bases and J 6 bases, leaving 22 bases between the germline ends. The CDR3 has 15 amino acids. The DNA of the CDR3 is TGTGCCAGTAATCGATTGGGTGGACCTAATGCCGAGCAGTACTTC. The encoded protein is CASNRLGGPNAEQYF.

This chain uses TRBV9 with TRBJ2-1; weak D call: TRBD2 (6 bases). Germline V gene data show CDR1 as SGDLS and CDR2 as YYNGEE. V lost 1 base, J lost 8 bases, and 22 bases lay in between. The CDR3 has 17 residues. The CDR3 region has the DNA TGTGCCAGCAGCGTATATCCGGCTAGCGAGATGGGCGATGAGCAGTTCTTC. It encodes CASSVYPASEMGDEQFF.

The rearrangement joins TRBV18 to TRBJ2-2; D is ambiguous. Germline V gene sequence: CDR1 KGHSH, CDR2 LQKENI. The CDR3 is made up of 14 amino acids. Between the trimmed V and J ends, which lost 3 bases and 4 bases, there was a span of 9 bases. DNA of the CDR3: TGTGCCAGCTCACCCCCCTCCTCCACCGGGGAGCTGTTTTTT. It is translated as CASSPPSSTGELFF.

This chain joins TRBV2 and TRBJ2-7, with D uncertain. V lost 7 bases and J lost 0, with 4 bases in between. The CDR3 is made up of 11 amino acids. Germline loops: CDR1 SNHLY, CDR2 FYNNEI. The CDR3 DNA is TGTGCCAGCAACCTCTCCTACGAGCAGTACTTC. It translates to CASNLSYEQYF.

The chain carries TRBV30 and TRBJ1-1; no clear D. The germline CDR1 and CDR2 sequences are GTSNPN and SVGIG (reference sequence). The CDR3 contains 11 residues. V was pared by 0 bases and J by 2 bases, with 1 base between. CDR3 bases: TGTGCCTGGAGTGTCAACACTGAAGCTTTCTTT. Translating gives CAWSVNTEAFF.

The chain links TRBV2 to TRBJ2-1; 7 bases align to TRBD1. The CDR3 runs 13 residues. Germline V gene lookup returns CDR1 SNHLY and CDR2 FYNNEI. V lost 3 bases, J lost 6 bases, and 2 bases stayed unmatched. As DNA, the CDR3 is TGTGCCAGCAGTGACGGGACAGTCAATGAGCAGTTCTTC. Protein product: CASSDGTVNEQFF.

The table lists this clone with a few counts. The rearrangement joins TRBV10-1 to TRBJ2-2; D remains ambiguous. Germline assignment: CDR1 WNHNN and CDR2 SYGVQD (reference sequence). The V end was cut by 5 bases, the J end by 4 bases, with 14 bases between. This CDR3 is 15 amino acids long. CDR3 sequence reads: CASSSTPWGTGELFF. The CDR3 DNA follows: TGCGCCAGCAGTTCGACTCCCTGGGGCACCGGGGAGCTGTTTTTT.

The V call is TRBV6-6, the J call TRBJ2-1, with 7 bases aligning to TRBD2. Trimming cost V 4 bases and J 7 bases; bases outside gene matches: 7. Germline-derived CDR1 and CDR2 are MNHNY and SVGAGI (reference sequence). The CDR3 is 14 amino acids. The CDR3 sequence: CASSSRVGGNEQFF. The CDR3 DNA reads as TGTGCCAGCAGTTCCAGGGTGGGGGGGAATGAGCAGTTCTTC.

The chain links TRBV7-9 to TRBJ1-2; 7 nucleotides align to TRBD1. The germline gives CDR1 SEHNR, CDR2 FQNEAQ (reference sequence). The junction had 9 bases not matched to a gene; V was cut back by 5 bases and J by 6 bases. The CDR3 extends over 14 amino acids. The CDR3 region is CASSPGTAFDGYTF. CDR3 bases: TGTGCCAGCAGCCCCGGGACAGCTTTCGATGGCTACACCTTC.

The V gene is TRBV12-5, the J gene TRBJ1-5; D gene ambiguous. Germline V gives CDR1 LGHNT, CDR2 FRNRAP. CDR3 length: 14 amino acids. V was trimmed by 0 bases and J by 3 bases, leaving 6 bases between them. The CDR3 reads CASGLVPDNQPQHF. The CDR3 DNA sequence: TGTGCTAGTGGTTTGGTACCCGACAATCAGCCCCAGCATTTT.

Written as DNA, the CDR3 is TGTGCCAGCACAAAAGGGTCAATGATGTCCTACGAGCAGTACTTC. Encoded protein: CASTKGSMMSYEQYF. J is TRBJ2-7 and V is TRBV9; unclear D gene. Germline V gene lookup returns CDR1 SGDLS and CDR2 YYNGEE. V was pared by 6 bases and J by 1 base, with 17 bases between. The CDR3 runs to 15 residues.

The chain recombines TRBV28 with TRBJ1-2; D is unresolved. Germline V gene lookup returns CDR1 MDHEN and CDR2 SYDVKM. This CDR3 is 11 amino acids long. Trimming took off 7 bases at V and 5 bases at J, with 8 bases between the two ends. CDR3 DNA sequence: TGTGCCAGCAAGTCGGGTTATGGCTACACCTTC. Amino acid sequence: CASKSGYGYTF.

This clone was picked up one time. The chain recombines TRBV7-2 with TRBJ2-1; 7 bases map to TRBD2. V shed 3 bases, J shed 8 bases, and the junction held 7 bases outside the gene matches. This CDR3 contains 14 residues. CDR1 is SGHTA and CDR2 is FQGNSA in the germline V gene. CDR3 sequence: CASSLWTRNDEQFF. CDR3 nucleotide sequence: TGTGCCAGCAGCTTGTGGACTAGAAACGATGAGCAGTTCTTC.

Here the CDR3 DNA reads TGTGCCAGCCCCGACCTAGGGCAGACGAACACTGAAGCTTTCTTT. Translating it yields CASPDLGQTNTEAFF. This chain joins TRBV6-1 and TRBJ1-1; D remains ambiguous. Between the trimmed V and J ends, which lost 8 bases and 1 base, there was a span of 17 bases. The germline V gene encodes CDR1 MNHNS and CDR2 SASEGT. The CDR3 length is 15 residues.

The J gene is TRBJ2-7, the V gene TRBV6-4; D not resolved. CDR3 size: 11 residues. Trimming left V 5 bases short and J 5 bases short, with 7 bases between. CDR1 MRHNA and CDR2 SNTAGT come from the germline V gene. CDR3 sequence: CASSTAHEQYF. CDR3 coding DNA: TGTGCCAGCAGTACGGCTCACGAGCAGTACTTC.

The CDR3 coding sequence is TGTGCCAGCAGTTTCAGGGGGACAGCGAACACTGAAGCTTTCTTT. It codes for CASSFRGTANTEAFF. This chain uses TRBV27 with TRBJ1-1, with TRBD1 matching 7 bases. In germline, CDR1 is MNHEY, CDR2 SMNVEV (reference sequence). This CDR3 has 15 amino acids. J gave up 1 base and V 3 bases, and 5 bases lay outside the gene matches.

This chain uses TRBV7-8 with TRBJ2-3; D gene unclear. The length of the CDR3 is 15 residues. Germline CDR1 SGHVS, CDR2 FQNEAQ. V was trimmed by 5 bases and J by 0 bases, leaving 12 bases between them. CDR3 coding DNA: TGTGCCAGCAGCCCCCAATCGGACAGCACAGATACGCAGTATTTT. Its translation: CASSPQSDSTDTQYF. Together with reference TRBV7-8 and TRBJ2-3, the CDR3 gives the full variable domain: GAGVSQSPRYKVAKRGQDVALRCDPISGHVSLFWYQQALGQGPEFLTYFQNEAQLDKSGLPSDRFFAERPEGSVSTLKIQRTQQEDSAVYLCASSPQSDSTDTQYFGPGTRLTVL.

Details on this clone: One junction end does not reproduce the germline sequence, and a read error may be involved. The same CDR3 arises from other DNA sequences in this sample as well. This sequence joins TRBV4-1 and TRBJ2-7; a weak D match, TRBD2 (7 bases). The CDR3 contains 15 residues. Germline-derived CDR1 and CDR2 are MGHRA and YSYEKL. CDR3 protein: CASSPEEGGYYEQYF. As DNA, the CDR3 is TGCGCCAGTAGCCCAGAGGAGGGGGGGTACTACGAGCAGTACTTC.

The CDR3 nucleotides read TGTGCCAGCAGTGTGTGGGACAGGGGAATCTACGAGCAGTACTTC. Translating it yields CASSVWDRGIYEQYF. This chain links TRBV6-1 with TRBJ2-7; 10 nucleotides match TRBD1. V trimming: 4 bases; J trimming: 3 bases; junction bases outside the gene matches: 6. CDR3 length equals 15 residues. Germline CDR1 and CDR2: MNHNS and SASEGT.

The chain's CDR3 is CASSSPGIGNEQFF. DNA for the CDR3: TGTGCCAGCAGTTCCCCGGGGATCGGCAATGAGCAGTTCTTC. The chain joins TRBV28 to TRBJ2-1; D is perhaps TRBD2 (5 bases). This CDR3 region has 14 residues. Germline V gene lookup returns CDR1 MDHEN and CDR2 SYDVKM. The germline V and J ends were trimmed by 4 bases and 6 bases, with 13 bases remaining between them.

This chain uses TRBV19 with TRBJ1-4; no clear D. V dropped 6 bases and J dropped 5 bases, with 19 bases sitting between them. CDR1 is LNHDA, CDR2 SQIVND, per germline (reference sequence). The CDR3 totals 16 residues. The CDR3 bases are TGTGCCAGTAGACGAACCCCCGCGGCGCCCAATGAAAAACTGTTTTTT. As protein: CASRRTPAAPNEKLFF. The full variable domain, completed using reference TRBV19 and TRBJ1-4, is DGGITQSPKYLFRKEGQNVTLSCEQNLNHDAMYWYRQDPGQGLRLIYYSQIVNDFQKGDIAEGYSVSREKKESFPLTVTSAQKNPTAFYLCASRRTPAAPNEKLFFGSGTQLSVL.

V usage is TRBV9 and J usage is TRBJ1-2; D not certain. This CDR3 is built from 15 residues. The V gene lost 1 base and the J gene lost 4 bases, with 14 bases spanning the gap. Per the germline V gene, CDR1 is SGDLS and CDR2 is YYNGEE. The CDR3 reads CASSVSRISSYGYTF. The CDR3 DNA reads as TGTGCCAGCAGCGTAAGTAGGATATCTTCCTATGGCTACACCTTC.

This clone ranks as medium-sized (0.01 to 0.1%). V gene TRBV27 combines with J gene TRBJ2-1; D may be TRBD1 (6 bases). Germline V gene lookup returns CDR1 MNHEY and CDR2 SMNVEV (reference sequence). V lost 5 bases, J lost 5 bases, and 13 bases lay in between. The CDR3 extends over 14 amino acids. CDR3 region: CASSPGQTNNEQFF. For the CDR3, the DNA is TGTGCCAGCAGTCCGGGACAAACGAACAATGAGCAGTTCTTC.

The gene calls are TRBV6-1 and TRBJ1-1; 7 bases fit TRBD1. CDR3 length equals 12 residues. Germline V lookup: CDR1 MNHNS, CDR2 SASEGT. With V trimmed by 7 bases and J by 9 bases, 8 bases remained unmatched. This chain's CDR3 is CASMGDSPQAFF. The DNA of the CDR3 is TGTGCCAGCATGGGGGACAGCCCTCAAGCTTTCTTT.

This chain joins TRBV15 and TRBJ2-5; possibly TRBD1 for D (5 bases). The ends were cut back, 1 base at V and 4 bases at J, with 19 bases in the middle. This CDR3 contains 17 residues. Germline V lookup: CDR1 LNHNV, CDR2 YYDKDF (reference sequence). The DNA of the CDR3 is TGTGCCACCAGCAGAGTGGTTGTATTAGGGGTAGGAGAGACCCAGTACTTC. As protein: CATSRVVVLGVGETQYF.

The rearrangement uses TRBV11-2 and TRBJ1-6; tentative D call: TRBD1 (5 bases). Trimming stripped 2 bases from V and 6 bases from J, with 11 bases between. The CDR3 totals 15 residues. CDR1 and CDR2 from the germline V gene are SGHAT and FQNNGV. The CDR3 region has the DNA TGTGCCAGCAGCTTAAACTCGGGGCCTAATTCACCCCTCCACTTT. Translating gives CASSLNSGPNSPLHF.